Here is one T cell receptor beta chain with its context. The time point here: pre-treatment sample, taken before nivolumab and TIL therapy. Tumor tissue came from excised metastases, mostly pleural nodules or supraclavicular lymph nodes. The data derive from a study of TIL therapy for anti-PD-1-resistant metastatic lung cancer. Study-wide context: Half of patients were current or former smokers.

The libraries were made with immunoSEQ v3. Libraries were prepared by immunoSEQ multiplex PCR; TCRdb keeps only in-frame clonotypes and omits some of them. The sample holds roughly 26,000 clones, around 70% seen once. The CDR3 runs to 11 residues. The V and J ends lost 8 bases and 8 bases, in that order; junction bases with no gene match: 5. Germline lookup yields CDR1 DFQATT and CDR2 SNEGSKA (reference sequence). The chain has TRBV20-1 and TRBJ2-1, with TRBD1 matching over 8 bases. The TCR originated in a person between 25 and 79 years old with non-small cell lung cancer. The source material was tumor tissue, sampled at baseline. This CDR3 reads CSSGQVDEQFF. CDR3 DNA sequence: TGCAGTTCGGGACAGGTGGATGAGCAGTTCTTC.